This TCR beta chain was recorded in a study of shared clonotypes between healthy human individuals. Study background: CD8 memory received one plate per donor, CD8 naive two, CD4 memory three and CD4 naive three.

General study findings and limits: Lower generation probabilities were found for non-shared clonotypes than for those shared by all four donors.

This CDR3 spans 16 amino acids. Germline V gives CDR1 MNHEY, CDR2 SMNVEV (reference sequence). Trimming stripped 8 bases from V and 10 bases from J, with 27 bases between. The assay was immunoSEQ multiplex PCR, and TCRdb's table has in-frame clones only and misses some. This table holds 2 million to 3 million clones, approximately 90% found once. With regard to this clone: Antigen specificity is unknown.

This chain connects TRBV27 to TRBJ2-1; D may correspond to TRBD1 or TRBD2 (6 bases each). The sequence was collected from a man aged 18 to 29 in good health. The sample comprised naive CD4+ T cells sorted from blood. The sample's subset: CD45RA+ positively selected. CDR3 sequence reads: CASRDFGLQGQKEQFF. Here the CDR3 DNA reads TGTGCCAGCCGGGACTTTGGTTTGCAGGGACAAAAAGAGCAGTTCTTC.